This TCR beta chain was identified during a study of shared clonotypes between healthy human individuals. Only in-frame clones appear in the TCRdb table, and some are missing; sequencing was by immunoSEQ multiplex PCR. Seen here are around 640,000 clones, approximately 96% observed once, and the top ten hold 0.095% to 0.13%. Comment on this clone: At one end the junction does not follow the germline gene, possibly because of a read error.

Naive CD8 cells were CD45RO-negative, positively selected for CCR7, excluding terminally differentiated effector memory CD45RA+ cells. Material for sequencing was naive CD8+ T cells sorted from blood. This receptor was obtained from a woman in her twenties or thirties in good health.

The CDR3 DNA follows: TGCAGCGTTGAGACGGGGGACAGGGGCCTCCCGGTCTTT. The encoded protein is CSVETGDRGLPVF. The rearrangement links TRBV29-1 to TRBJ1-1, with 10 bases lining up with TRBD1. The germline V gene has CDR1 SQVTM and CDR2 ANQGSEA. The CDR3 spans 13 residues.